The next 14 T cell receptor beta chains were all read from a single sample in a study of vaccination effects on CD4 cells after COVID-19. Only in-frame clones appear in the TCRdb table, and some are missing; sequencing was by immunoSEQ multiplex PCR. The sample carries some 61,000 clones, 76% recorded once. Their cognate antigens are unknown. Pools of viral peptides were used by the ViraFEST assay to expand antigen-specific CD4+ T cells ahead of sequencing. Following 10 days of culture, CD4+ T cells were isolated. As their vaccination, participants received two doses of either BNT162b2 or mRNA-1273. This material consisted of CD4+ T cells from PBMCs cultured with HCoV-OC43 spike peptides, taken after COVID-19 vaccination. As for subset: HCoV-OC43 spike overlapping peptide pool stimulation. The receptors were sampled from a human donor who received a COVID-19 vaccine.

This clone has more than one count but fewer than ten. The chain combines TRBV6-6 with TRBJ1-4; 7 nucleotides align to TRBD1. Germline V gene sequence: CDR1 MNHNY, CDR2 SVGAGI (reference sequence). The CDR3 loop spans 14 amino acids. Trimming at V came to 4 bases and at J to 4 bases, leaving 3 bases not matched to a gene. CDR3 nucleotide sequence: TGTGCCAGCAGTTCGGGACAGAGTAATGAAAAACTGTTTTTT. Translated: CASSSGQSNEKLFF.

The chain links TRBV27 to TRBJ1-2, with no clear D. This CDR3 contains 12 residues. Trimming removed 7 bases at V and 2 bases at J, with 8 bases between. Germline loops: CDR1 MNHEY, CDR2 SMNVEV (reference sequence). The CDR3 reads CASKSYNYGYTF. CDR3 bases: TGTGCCAGCAAGTCGTACAACTATGGCTACACCTTC.

This chain joins TRBV7-2 and TRBJ1-6, with D tentatively TRBD1 (5 bases). Deletions cut 0 bases from V and 9 bases from J, with 21 bases between. The CDR3 covers 18 residues. Germline loops: CDR1 SGHTA, CDR2 FQGNSA. The CDR3 spells CASSLASPARDGRSPLHF. The CDR3, as DNA: TGTGCCAGCAGCTTAGCGTCCCCGGCCAGGGATGGCCGTTCACCCCTCCACTTT.

The chain joins TRBV19 to TRBJ2-2; D is unclear. This CDR3 has 13 residues. The V end lost 5 bases, the J end lost 7 bases, and 11 bases lay between the germline ends. Looked up from germline, CDR1 is LNHDA and CDR2 is SQIVND (reference sequence). CDR3 in amino acids: CASSPPSVGELFF. DNA for the CDR3: TGTGCCAGTAGTCCCCCCAGTGTCGGGGAGCTGTTTTTT.

The gene calls are TRBV6-5 and TRBJ2-7; no clear D gene. This CDR3 is 14 amino acids long. The germline V gene has CDR1 MNHEY and CDR2 SVGAGI. V lost 6 bases, J lost 0 bases, and 12 bases lay in between. Written as DNA, the CDR3 is TGTGCCAGCAGCCTCACAGCTACCTCCTACGAGCAGTACGTC. Translation: CASSLTATSYEQYV.

V usage is TRBV15 and J usage is TRBJ2-3; tentative D call: TRBD2 (5 bases). This CDR3 has 15 residues. In germline, CDR1 is LNHNV, CDR2 YYDKDF (reference sequence). V was trimmed by 7 bases and J by 0 bases, leaving 14 bases between them. The CDR3 DNA reads as TGTGCCACCAATGGGCGGACTTCTAGCACAGATACGCAGTATTTT. It codes for CATNGRTSSTDTQYF. Together with reference TRBV15 and TRBJ2-3, the CDR3 gives the full variable domain: DAMVIQNPRYQVTQFGKPVTLSCSQTLNHNVMYWYQQKSSQAPKLLFHYYDKDFNNEADTPDNFQSRRPNTSFCFLDIRSPGLGDTAMYLCATNGRTSSTDTQYFGPGTRLTVL.

This clone was seen just once. The J gene is TRBJ2-7, the V gene TRBV18, with 10 bases identical to TRBD2. The CDR3 is 15 amino acids. Losses at the gene ends were 3 bases for V and 5 bases for J; bases not matched to a gene: 7. CDR1 and CDR2 from the germline V gene are KGHSH and LQKENI. DNA for the CDR3: TGTGCCAGCTCACCCGATACTAGCGGGGTTAACGAGCAGTACGTC. It yields the protein CASSPDTSGVNEQYV.

This rearrangement joins TRBV18 to TRBJ2-3, with D tentatively TRBD1 (5 bases). The CDR3 covers 16 residues. CDR1 is KGHSH and CDR2 is LQKENI in the germline V gene. V lost 1 base to trimming and J lost 0 bases, with 11 bases between them. The CDR3 protein is CASSPQQADSTDTQYF. CDR3 DNA: TGTGCCAGCTCACCACAACAGGCGGATAGCACAGATACGCAGTATTTT.

The CDR3 bases are TGCGCCAGCGGACGGACAGGGGATTCCTACAATGAGCAGTTCTTC. Translated: CASGRTGDSYNEQFF. This sequence joins TRBV5-1 and TRBJ2-1, with TRBD1 matching 9 bases. CDR1 is SGHRS and CDR2 is YFSETQ in the germline V gene. Losses at the gene ends were 7 bases for V and 1 base for J; bases not matched to a gene: 6. The CDR3 sequence is 15 residues long.

The gene calls are TRBV11-1 and TRBJ2-1; a possible D gene is TRBD2 (5 bases). The V gene's germline CDR1 is SGHAT and CDR2 FQDESV (reference sequence). This CDR3 has 16 residues. Trimming took off 5 bases at V and 0 bases at J, with 14 bases between the two ends. As DNA, the CDR3 is TGTGCCAGCAGCGCAAGAGCTGGGAGCTCCTACAATGAGCAGTTCTTC. Translated, it gives CASSARAGSSYNEQFF.

The chain joins TRBV7-3 to TRBJ2-5, with a possible D match to TRBD1 (5 bases). This CDR3 is built from 13 residues. Trimming shortened V by 5 bases and J by 2 bases, and 9 bases separated the two germline ends. Germline V lookup: CDR1 SGHTA, CDR2 FQGTGA. CDR3 region: CASSQRTQETQYF. The CDR3 DNA sequence: TGTGCCAGCAGCCAACGGACACAAGAGACCCAGTACTTC.

CDR3 loop: CASSYHAGALEQYV. CDR3 coding DNA: TGTGCCAGCAGTTACCACGCCGGTGCACTCGAGCAGTACGTC. The chain has TRBV6-2 or TRBV6-3 and TRBJ2-7; D gene uncertain. Germline-derived CDR1 and CDR2 are MNHEY and SVGEGT. V gave up 2 bases and J gave up 6 bases, with 14 bases separating them. This CDR3 spans 14 amino acids.

The J gene is TRBJ1-5, the V gene TRBV15; TRBD1 is a possible D gene (5 bases). The CDR3 length is 16 residues. Germline assignment: CDR1 LNHNV and CDR2 YYDKDF (reference sequence). V shed 4 bases and J shed 3 bases, with 16 bases lying between them. For the CDR3, the DNA is TGTGCCACCAGCATGAAAGGAGGGGCCACCAATCAGCCCCAGCATTTT. Translated, it gives CATSMKGGATNQPQHF.

V is TRBV2 and J is TRBJ1-2, with D possibly being TRBD1 (6 bases). The CDR3 has 13 residues. Trimming stripped 7 bases from V and 0 bases from J, with 9 bases between. The germline V gene has CDR1 SNHLY and CDR2 FYNNEI. DNA for the CDR3: TGTGCCAGCAACAGGGAATCTAACTATGGCTACACCTTC. Its translation: CASNRESNYGYTF.